One T cell receptor (beta chain) is described in this entry. The CDR3 is 14 amino acids. CDR1 is KGHSH, CDR2 LQKENI, per germline. Trimming took off 3 bases at V and 5 bases at J, with 14 bases between the two ends. This record belongs to a study of blood T cell repertoires in COVID-19. Whole-study context: Sites in the United States, Italy and Spain provided acute and convalescent COVID-19 samples.

Participant reports of clinical history set cohort assignment. Libraries were prepared by immunoSEQ multiplex PCR; TCRdb keeps only in-frame clonotypes and omits some of them. Counted here are 330,000 or so clones, approximately 89% occurring once; the ten biggest clones make up about 2.1%. The sample consisted of PBMCs or T cells enriched from blood (not recorded which). The sequence came from a middle-aged man in a cohort exposed to, infected with or recovered from COVID-19 (not recorded which). The V and J genes are TRBV18 and TRBJ2-7, with D maybe TRBD1 (6 bases). The CDR3 loop is CASSPGAGENEQYF. In nucleotides, the CDR3 is TGTGCCAGCTCACCTGGGGCAGGGGAGAACGAGCAGTACTTC.